This T cell receptor (beta chain) was recorded in a study of T cells in Graves' hyperthyroidism and ophthalmopathy. This clonotype occurred many times. TCR beta CDR3 regions were amplified from RNA transcripts. The HTBI primer set drove a first-round RT-PCR of the TCR CDR3. Each CDR3 protein is one row after TCRdb ran MiXCR on the multiplex PCR reads. The table lists around 600,000 distinct CDR3 sequences, around 15% of them singletons. The V and J ends lost 3 bases and 5 bases respectively, with 17 bases between them. Germline CDR1 is SGHTA and CDR2 is FQGTGA. The CDR3 is made up of 16 amino acids. The sample was blood. The chain combines TRBV7-3 with TRBJ2-1, with D possibly being TRBD1 (5 bases). The sequence was obtained from a woman aged 45-65 years with Graves' ophthalmopathy. The CDR3 spells CASSLTPGLGHNEQFF. CDR3 in DNA: TGTGCCAGCAGCTTGACCCCAGGGCTGGGGCACAATGAGCAGTTCTTC. Supplemented by reference TRBV7-3 and TRBJ2-1, the full variable domain reads GAGVSQTPSNKVTEKGKYVELRCDPISGHTALYWYRQSLGQGPEFLIYFQGTGAADDSGLPNDRFFAVRPEGSVSTLKIQRTERGDSAVYLCASSLTPGLGHNEQFFGPGTRLTVL.